This T cell receptor beta chain was captured by sequencing in a study of PD-1 blockade in classical Hodgkin lymphoma. Findings of the study overall: Complete responders matched newly diagnosed patients in baseline diversity. The CD4+ diversity rise by C4D1 was clearest in complete responders. Newly diagnosed patients were said to have less baseline TCR diversity than healthy donors did.

TCRdb's copy holds only in-frame clones and misses some; the assay was immunoSEQ multiplex PCR. The data contain approximately 41,000 clones, 86% of them singletons. All trial patients relapsed after autologous stem cell transplantation. Trimming stripped 4 bases from V and 1 base from J, with 5 bases between. The length of the CDR3 is 12 residues. CDR1 is SGHRS, CDR2 YFSETQ, per germline. In the case of this clone: No antigen is known for it.

The source material was peripheral blood mononuclear cells (PBMCs), sampled before the second cycle of nivolumab. This chain joins TRBV5-1 and TRBJ1-1; no definite D call. This TCR came from a human donor with classical Hodgkin lymphoma. CDR3 DNA sequence: TGCGCCAGCAGCCGATCGAACACTGAAGCTTTCTTT. Translation gives CASSRSNTEAFF. Combining the CDR3 with reference TRBV5-1 and TRBJ1-1 gives the whole variable domain KAGVTQTPRYLIKTRGQQVTLSCSPISGHRSVSWYQQTPGQGLQFLFEYFSETQRNKGNFPGRFSGRQFSNSRSEMNVSTLELGDSALYLCASSRSNTEAFFGQGTRLTVV.